Below, 9 T cell receptor beta chains from the same sample are listed, as sequenced in a study of blood T cell repertoires in COVID-19 (dated by TCRdb to the early 2020s). Libraries were built with the immunoSEQ multiplex PCR assay. The table comes from immuneACCESS by way of TCRdb, which keeps in-frame sequences with V and J called. Part of the clones is missing from these tables; in studies checked, under half for an unresolved V gene and the rest for unknown reasons. This sample lists 110,000 or so clones; around nine tenths were detected once. The top ten hold 6.5% to 10% of the sample. Sequencing used peripheral blood. These receptors were taken from a woman between 65 and 79 years old who had recovered from COVID-19.

The chain carries TRBV28 and TRBJ1-1; TRBD1 might be the D (5 bases). This CDR3 region has 15 residues. Trimming took 5 bases from V and 6 from J, leaving 19 bases between them. Germline values: CDR1 MDHEN, CDR2 SYDVKM. CDR3 residues: CASSPGTAGMAEAFF. DNA of the CDR3: TGTGCCAGCAGTCCAGGCACCGCAGGGATGGCTGAAGCTTTCTTT.

The chain carries TRBV9 and TRBJ1-4; TRBD1 matches 7 bases. Germline V gives CDR1 SGDLS, CDR2 YYNGEE. CDR3 length: 16 residues. Trimming took 4 bases from V and 3 from J; bases not matched to a gene: 9. The CDR3 reads CASSFGTAKANEKLFF. The CDR3 DNA follows: TGTGCCAGCAGCTTCGGGACAGCTAAGGCTAATGAAAAACTGTTTTTT.

This clone was found once. This rearrangement joins TRBV5-1 to TRBJ2-5; 7 bases are shared with TRBD2. J was trimmed by 9 bases and V by 0 bases; bases with no gene match: 14. This CDR3 has 16 residues. Germline V CDR1 and CDR2: SGHRS, YFSETQ. As DNA, the CDR3 is TGCGCCAGCAGCTTGGAGGAGCTTAGCGGGTTTGGGGCCCAGTACTTC. Protein sequence: CASSLEELSGFGAQYF.

The chain employs TRBV7-2 and TRBJ1-6; 7 bases match TRBD1. V was pared by 1 base and J by 9 bases, with 0 bases of the junction left unmatched. Germline V gives CDR1 SGHTA, CDR2 FQGNSA. The CDR3 is made up of 13 amino acids. The CDR3 loop reads CASSLDRGSPLHF. The CDR3 nucleotides read TGTGCCAGCAGCTTAGACAGGGGTTCACCCCTCCACTTT.

This clone occurred once. The rearrangement uses TRBV28 and TRBJ2-3; possibly TRBD2 for D (5 bases). Germline CDR1 MDHEN, CDR2 SYDVKM. The V end lost 4 bases, the J end lost 1 base, and 12 bases lay between the germline ends. The CDR3 sequence is 15 residues long. CDR3 DNA sequence: TGTGCCAGCAGTTCGGGGTTCTCTGGCACAGATACGCAGTATTTT. This translates into CASSSGFSGTDTQYF.

This clone appeared a single time. CDR3 loop: CASSYSTTGKETQYF. In DNA form, the CDR3 reads TGTGCCAGCAGTTACTCGACGACCGGGAAAGAGACCCAGTACTTC. This sequence joins TRBV6-5 and TRBJ2-5; maybe TRBD2 (5 bases). Germline V gene sequence: CDR1 MNHEY, CDR2 SVGAGI. The V end lost 0 bases, the J end lost 3 bases, and 11 bases lay between the germline ends. CDR3 size: 15 residues.

The chain joins TRBV5-8 to TRBJ2-3; D is possibly TRBD2 (5 bases). CDR1 and CDR2 (germline): SGHTS, YDEGEE. V was clipped by 4 bases and J by 5 bases, with 11 bases between them. The CDR3 spans 13 residues. The chain's CDR3 is CASSLLAGDTQYF. In DNA form, the CDR3 reads TGTGCCAGCAGCCTGTTGGCGGGAGATACGCAGTATTTT. The full variable domain, completed using reference TRBV5-8 and TRBJ2-3, is EAGVTQSPTHLIKTRGQQATLRCSPISGHTSVYWYQQALGLGLQFLLWYDEGEERNRGNFPPRFSGRQFPNYSSELNVNALELEDSALYLCASSLLAGDTQYFGPGTRLTVL.

Details on this clone: The sample holds other DNA sequences that translate to the same CDR3. CDR3 in amino acids: CASSYSRGDTEAFF. CDR3 DNA: TGTGCCAGCAGTTACTCCAGGGGAGACACTGAAGCTTTCTTT. The genes are TRBV6-5 and TRBJ1-1; D perhaps matches TRBD1 (6 bases). Germline V CDR1 and CDR2: MNHEY, SVGAGI. V lost 0 bases and J lost 3, with 8 bases in between. The CDR3 is made up of 14 amino acids.

The genes are TRBV5-4 and TRBJ1-6; the match to TRBD1 covers 7 bases. With V trimmed by 3 bases and J by 3 bases, 3 bases remained unmatched. CDR1 SGHNT and CDR2 YYREEE come from the germline V gene (reference sequence). This CDR3 contains 15 residues. Written as DNA, the CDR3 is TGTGCCAGCAGCTCGGGACAGTTCTATAATTCACCCCTCCACTTT. It specifies CASSSGQFYNSPLHF. The variable domain in full, completed from reference TRBV5-4 and TRBJ1-6, reads ETGVTQSPTHLIKTRGQQVTLRCSSQSGHNTVSWYQQALGQGPQFIFQYYREEENGRGNFPPRFSGLQFPNYSSELNVNALELDDSALYLCASSSGQFYNSPLHFGNGTRLTVT.